A selection of T cell receptor beta chains follows, all from one sample in a study of blood T cell repertoires in COVID-19. Sequencing was performed with immunoSEQ multiplex PCR; in TCRdb, only in-frame clones are kept and a portion is missing. The sample has roughly 250,000 clones; approximately 91% are singletons. The sequenced sample consisted of peripheral blood. These receptors all stem from a woman aged 40 to 49 who had recovered from COVID-19. Both conserved end residues are part of each CDR3. The D gene is left open where the match is weak. Part of the rows lack a size; the others show once, few, many or a class for expanded clones.

>.|TRBD2|TRBJ2-3|TRBV18
TGTGCCAGCTCACCCCAACTAGCGGGAGGCCCAGATACGCAGTATTTT
CASSPQLAGGPDTQYF
>.|TRBD1|TRBJ1-5|TRBV5-8
TGTGCCAGCAGCTTTGGGACAGCTCGGCCCCAGCATTTT
CASSFGTARPQHF
>.|.|TRBJ2-1|TRBV11-2
TGTGCCAGCAGCATAAGTCAGTCCTACAATGAGCAGTTCTTC
CASSISQSYNEQFF
>once|.|TRBJ1-2|TRBV24-1
TGTGCCACCAGTGAACGGGCCGGGACTTCTCATGGCTACACCTTC
CATSERAGTSHGYTF
>once|TRBD2|TRBJ2-5|TRBV5-1
TGCGCCAGCAGGCCCGGGACTAGCGGGCAAGAGACCCAGTACTTC
CASRPGTSGQETQYF
>.|.|TRBJ1-3|TRBV30
TGTGCCTGGAGTGTAGCAGGAGGAAACACCATATATTTT
CAWSVAGGNTIYF
>.|TRBD1|TRBJ2-1|TRBV2
TGTGCCAGCAGTGAACAGACAGGGGGCCACAATGAGCAGTTCTTC
CASSEQTGGHNEQFF
>.|.|TRBJ1-1|TRBV19
TGTTTAGTCCTTTGGACTGAAGCTTTCTTT
CLVLWTEAFF
>.|TRBD2|TRBJ2-1|TRBV7-3
TGTGCCAGCAGCCTGGGAGCGGGGGGAAGCAATGAGCAGTTCTTC
CASSLGAGGSNEQFF
>.|.|TRBJ1-6|TRBV28
TGTGCCAGCAAAAGCGAAAGCTCCTATAATTCACCCCTCCACTTT
CASKSESSYNSPLHF
>few|.|TRBJ1-2|TRBV7-3
TGTGCCAGCAGCTCGGATCAGGGGTATGGCTACACCTTC
CASSSDQGYGYTF
>few|TRBD1|TRBJ1-3|TRBV2
TGTGCCAGCAGGACAGGGTCTCTTTCTGGAAACACCATATATTTT
CASRTGSLSGNTIYF
>.|TRBD1|TRBJ1-4|TRBV28
TGTGCCAGCAGTCTACAGGGGAGTAATGAAAAACTGTTTTTT
CASSLQGSNEKLFF
>.|TRBD1|TRBJ1-2|TRBV18
TGTGCCAGCTCACGATCAACTCCCGGGACAGGAGAGGTGAGCTACACCTTC
CASSRSTPGTGEVSYTF